Shown below are 27 T cell receptor beta chains from a single sample sequenced in a study of human T cells and chemical hapten exposure. Specified time point: patch test 1, 2 weeks after DPC sensitization. Noted treatment: therapeutic diphenylcyclopropenone sensitization with weekly scalp DPC. TCRdb recomputed calls from the RACE reads with MiXCR, one row per CDR3 protein. This sample carries some 350,000 distinct CDR3 sequences, 5.5% to 8% of them seen once, and the ten largest clones take approximately 8.9%. The starting material was whole blood, obtained in connection with sensitization to the hapten diphenylcyclopropenone (DPC). The receptors derive from a woman aged 18-30 years with alopecia areata. Some clones in this sample may be carry-over from other donors' samples.

This clonotype has more than one count but fewer than ten. This chain uses TRBV11-1 with TRBJ2-3; tentatively, D is TRBD2 (6 bases). Germline assignment: CDR1 SGHAT and CDR2 FQDESV (reference sequence). This CDR3 has 16 residues. V was cut by 5 bases and J by 0 bases, with 15 bases left in between. The CDR3: CASSPGVGTSTDTQYF. For the CDR3, the DNA is TGTGCCAGCAGCCCCGGGGTGGGGACTAGCACAGATACGCAGTATTTT.

At least ten counts were recorded for this clonotype. The chain has TRBV14 and TRBJ2-7; D is undetermined. Trimming removed 1 base from V and 5 bases from J, with 18 bases in between. Germline V gene sequence: CDR1 SGHDN, CDR2 FVKESK. The CDR3 covers 16 residues. The CDR3 here is CASSQVRAGKIHEQYF. DNA for the CDR3: TGTGCCAGCAGCCAAGTCCGGGCAGGAAAGATCCACGAGCAGTACTTC.

This clonotype came up many times. This rearrangement joins TRBV5-1 to TRBJ1-3; D is unclear. The CDR3 has 16 residues. Between the trimmed V and J ends, which lost 4 bases and 3 bases, there was a span of 17 bases. The germline CDR1 and CDR2 sequences are SGHRS and YFSETQ. CDR3 DNA: TGCGCCAGCAGCCCGCGGACGGCTATGAGTGGAAACACCATATATTTT. Protein sequence: CASSPRTAMSGNTIYF.

This clonotype was observed a handful of times. The gene calls are TRBV6-2 or TRBV6-3 and TRBJ2-7, with no clear D. The CDR3 consists of 17 residues. From germline, CDR1 is MNHEY and CDR2 SVGEGT. Trimming left V 4 bases short and J 4 bases short, with 23 bases between. The CDR3 nucleotides are TGTGCCAGCAGTTCAGCCACACAGTGGCGATATGGGTACGAGCAGTACTTC. It yields the protein CASSSATQWRYGYEQYF.

This clonotype was recorded many times. J is TRBJ2-3 and V is TRBV7-2; 8 bases fit TRBD2. This CDR3 is built from 14 residues. Trimming cost V 5 bases and J 5 bases; bases outside gene matches: 6. Germline V gives CDR1 SGHTA, CDR2 FQGNSA. The CDR3 nucleotides are TGTGCCAGCAGCGTCGGGGGGGCCGGAGATACGCAGTATTTT. This gives the protein CASSVGGAGDTQYF.

The chain carries TRBV6-2 or TRBV6-3 and TRBJ2-7; 11 nucleotides align to TRBD2. Germline assignment: CDR1 MNHEY and CDR2 SVGEGT. V shed 7 bases, J shed 5 bases, and the junction held 13 bases outside the gene matches. The CDR3 is 16 amino acids. CDR3 sequence reads: CASNPGLAVPRDEQYF. The CDR3 DNA sequence: TGTGCCAGCAACCCGGGACTAGCGGTCCCCCGGGACGAGCAGTACTTC.

This clonotype was detected many times. The J gene is TRBJ2-1, the V gene TRBV10-3; 15 bases align to TRBD2. The V segment lost 5 bases and the J segment 6 bases; nucleotides outside the gene matches: 5. This CDR3 region has 16 residues. In germline, CDR1 is ENHRY, CDR2 SYGVKD. DNA of the CDR3: TGTGCCATCAGTAACACGGGACTAGCGGGGGGCAATGAGCAGTTCTTC. This encodes CAISNTGLAGGNEQFF.

The chain recombines TRBV12-3 or TRBV12-4 with TRBJ1-1, with a tentative D call TRBD1 (5 bases). V dropped 4 bases and J dropped 7 bases, with 13 bases sitting between them. The CDR3 is 13 amino acids. The CDR3 sequence is CASSSTGGVEAFF. The DNA for the CDR3 is TGTGCCAGCAGTTCCACTGGAGGGGTTGAAGCTTTCTTT.

This clonotype was observed a handful of times. The chain recombines TRBV4-1 with TRBJ2-2; 7 nucleotides align to TRBD1. J gave up 5 bases and V 0 bases, and 6 bases lay outside the gene matches. Germline CDR1 MGHRA, CDR2 YSYEKL. The CDR3 has 16 residues. CDR3 residues: CASSQETRQGTGELFF. DNA for the CDR3: TGCGCCAGCAGCCAAGAAACGAGACAGGGTACCGGGGAGCTGTTTTTT.

The gene calls are TRBV7-2 and TRBJ2-1; unclear D gene. The CDR3 loop spans 15 amino acids. Germline CDR1 reads SGHTA; CDR2 reads FQGNSA. With 5 bases removed from V and 0 bases from J, the gap between germline ends came to 11 bases. CDR3 amino acids: CASSPRVSSYNEQFF. In DNA, the CDR3 is TGTGCCAGCAGCCCCCGGGTGAGCTCCTACAATGAGCAGTTCTTC.

There are many counts of this clonotype. CDR3 in DNA: TGTGCCAGCGCCCTGTGGCCAGCGGGAAGCACAGATACGCAGTATTTT. Translating gives CASALWPAGSTDTQYF. The V call is TRBV6-1, the J call TRBJ2-3; 7 bases are shared with TRBD2. CDR1 and CDR2 (germline): MNHNS, SASEGT. J gave up 0 bases and V 8 bases, and 11 bases lay outside the gene matches. CDR3 size: 16 residues.

A few counts support this clonotype. J is TRBJ2-7 and V is TRBV18, with 11 bases that match TRBD2. The CDR3 is 15 residues long. Germline V lookup: CDR1 KGHSH, CDR2 LQKENI. Trimming removed 3 bases from V and 7 bases from J; junction bases left unmatched: 8. The CDR3 DNA follows: TGTGCCAGCTCACCGCAGACTAGCGGGGAGAGGGAGCAGTACTTC. Translation gives CASSPQTSGEREQYF.

This clonotype was counted ten times or more. This chain connects TRBV6-2 or TRBV6-3 to TRBJ1-5, with D unclear. The V end was cut by 2 bases, the J end by 7 bases, with 9 bases between. The CDR3 spans 13 residues. The germline CDR1 and CDR2 sequences are MNHEY and SVGEGT. Here the CDR3 reads CASSYTGSQPQHF. As DNA, the CDR3 is TGTGCCAGCAGTTACACGGGGTCGCAGCCCCAGCATTTT.

This clonotype has just a few counts. V is TRBV4-3 and J is TRBJ1-1; D remains ambiguous. V lost 6 bases to trimming and J lost 5 bases, with 16 bases between them. CDR1 and CDR2 (germline): LGHNA, YSLEER. The length of the CDR3 is 14 residues. The CDR3 sequence is CASSKRPGSTEAFF. For the CDR3, the DNA is TGCGCCAGCAGTAAACGTCCGGGTAGTACTGAAGCTTTCTTT.

This clonotype appeared many times. The chain carries TRBV28 and TRBJ2-2; tentative D call: TRBD2 (7 bases). With 4 bases removed from V and 4 bases from J, the gap between germline ends came to 13 bases. This CDR3 comprises 15 residues. CDR1 is MDHEN, CDR2 SYDVKM, per germline. CDR3 sequence reads: CASSSPGEGTGELFF. The CDR3, as DNA: TGTGCCAGCAGTTCGCCAGGGGAGGGCACCGGGGAGCTGTTTTTT.

This rearrangement joins TRBV6-5 to TRBJ1-5, with D possibly TRBD1 on 6 matching bases. The CDR3 is 17 amino acids. In germline, CDR1 is MNHEY, CDR2 SVGAGI. With 4 bases removed from V and 2 bases from J, the gap between germline ends came to 18 bases. The CDR3 nucleotides read TGTGCCAGCAGTTTTGGGTCTGGGGGGCCGGGCAATCAGCCCCAGCATTTT. Translated: CASSFGSGGPGNQPQHF.

This clonotype was counted ten times or more. The genes are TRBV7-3 and TRBJ1-1, with D unresolved. The germline V gene encodes CDR1 SGHTA and CDR2 FQGTGA. The V end was cut by 5 bases, the J end by 2 bases, with 9 bases between. The CDR3 is 13 residues long. The CDR3 DNA reads as TGTGCCAGCAGCCCCAACGGTAACACTGAAGCTTTCTTT. It is translated as CASSPNGNTEAFF.

This clonotype has ten or more counts. The chain links TRBV5-5 to TRBJ1-1; D gene uncertain. From germline, CDR1 is SGHKS and CDR2 YYEKEE (reference sequence). Trimming removed 6 bases at V and 1 base at J, with 13 bases between. This CDR3 is built from 14 residues. CDR3 residues: CASNPFSGNTEAFF. CDR3 nucleotides: TGTGCCAGCAATCCCTTTTCCGGGAACACTGAAGCTTTCTTT.

This clonotype was found many times. The chain recombines TRBV7-2 with TRBJ2-2, with TRBD1 matching 9 bases. This CDR3 has 15 amino acids. The germline V gene has CDR1 SGHTA and CDR2 FQGNSA. Trimming took 4 bases from V and 15 from J; bases not matched to a gene: 15. The CDR3 sequence: CASSSLSLGQGMVFF. CDR3 in DNA: TGTGCCAGCAGCTCCTTATCGCTCGGACAGGGGATGGTGTTTTTT.

In this sample, this clonotype turned up a few times. The chain couples TRBV6-1 to TRBJ1-6, with no clear D. The germline V gene encodes CDR1 MNHNS and CDR2 SASEGT. Trimming took off 5 bases at V and 11 bases at J, with 22 bases between the two ends. The CDR3 loop spans 16 amino acids. The CDR3 DNA sequence: TGTGCCAGCAGTCCACACCCTCAGACGGGCTATACACCCCTCCACTTT. This codes for CASSPHPQTGYTPLHF.

This clonotype was found a few times. This chain uses TRBV7-2 with TRBJ2-1, with D tentatively TRBD1 or TRBD2 (6 bases each). Germline CDR1 is SGHTA and CDR2 is FQGNSA. CDR3 length: 16 residues. Deletions cut 5 bases from V and 9 bases from J, with 23 bases between. CDR3 in amino acids: CASSLVGGPTLSEQFF. The CDR3, as DNA: TGTGCCAGCAGCCTAGTTGGGGGGCCGACATTGAGTGAGCAGTTCTTC.

This clonotype has a count of ten or more. The V and J genes are TRBV29-1 and TRBJ2-1; 7 nucleotides match TRBD1. Germline-derived CDR1 and CDR2 are SQVTM and ANQGSEA. The CDR3 contains 12 residues. The CDR3 protein is CSTRDSYNEQFF. In DNA, the CDR3 is TGCAGTACAAGGGACAGTTACAATGAGCAGTTCTTC.

This clonotype was observed at least ten times. The chain has TRBV12-3 or TRBV12-4 and TRBJ2-6, with 7 positions matching TRBD2. The CDR3 spans 16 residues. The ends lost 3 bases at V and 1 base at J; junction bases unmatched: 3. CDR3 sequence reads: CASSFLGGSGANVLTF. In nucleotides, the CDR3 is TGTGCCAGCAGTTTCCTCGGGGGGTCTGGGGCCAACGTCCTGACTTTC.

This clonotype has ten or more counts. The rearrangement links TRBV12-5 to TRBJ1-1, with a possible D match to TRBD1 (5 bases). The CDR3 is 13 amino acids. Germline values: CDR1 LGHNT, CDR2 FRNRAP. V was clipped by 6 bases and J by 1 base, with 9 bases between them. CDR3 protein: CASGIGTNTEAFF. CDR3 DNA sequence: TGTGCTAGTGGGATAGGGACGAACACTGAAGCTTTCTTT. Filled out from reference TRBV12-5 and TRBJ1-1, the complete variable domain reads DARVTQTPRHKVTEMGQEVTMRCQPILGHNTVFWYRQTMMQGLELLAYFRNRAPLDDSGMPKDRFSAEMPDATLATLKIQPSEPRDSAVYFCASGIGTNTEAFFGQGTRLTVV.

The rearrangement joins TRBV12-3 or TRBV12-4 to TRBJ2-1; D perhaps matches TRBD2 (7 bases). The CDR3 is 15 residues long. V dropped 2 bases and J dropped 10 bases, with 18 bases sitting between them. The CDR3 bases are TGTGCCAGCAGTTTAAGGAGCGAGGGGGGGAGAGAGCAGTTCTTC. This encodes CASSLRSEGGREQFF.

This clonotype appeared many times. This chain joins TRBV3-1 and TRBJ2-1; no clear D gene. The germline CDR1 and CDR2 sequences are LGHDT and YNNKEL (reference sequence). The CDR3 spans 16 residues. V was trimmed by 0 bases and J by 2 bases, leaving 11 bases between them. DNA of the CDR3: TGTGCCAGCAGCCAAGATGGCCTGGCCGCCTACAATGAGCAGTTCTTC. It is translated as CASSQDGLAAYNEQFF.

The chain employs TRBV6-5 and TRBJ1-1; D may be TRBD1 (6 bases). Trimming removed 0 bases from V and 4 bases from J, with 12 bases in between. CDR1 and CDR2 (germline): MNHEY, SVGAGI. CDR3 length: 15 amino acids. The CDR3 region has the DNA TGTGCCAGCAGTTACTCTCGGGGGGCCGGCACTGAAGCTTTCTTT. Protein product: CASSYSRGAGTEAFF.